This T cell receptor beta chain was found in a study of identical twins. MiXCR, applied by TCRdb to the 5' RACE reads, yields one record per CDR3 protein. The sample consists of 550,000 to 700,000 distinct CDR3 sequences, 21% of them appearing once. This clonotype was detected only a few times. J lost 8 bases, V lost 1 base, and 8 bases had no gene match. This CDR3 region has 15 residues. Germline CDR1 reads SGHKS; CDR2 reads YYEKEE (reference sequence). Another study also made use of these data, one on T cells expressing NK-cell markers.

The TCR sequence derives from a woman aged 18-30 years in good health. Sequences were obtained from PBMCs. The chain carries TRBV5-5 and TRBJ2-3; TRBD2 aligns across 9 bases. The CDR3 loop is CASSLSSGAVFTQYF. In DNA form, the CDR3 reads TGTGCCAGCAGCTTGTCTAGCGGGGCCGTTTTTACGCAGTATTTT.